The 4 T cell receptor beta chains presented below share a single source sample, sequenced in a study of Ad26.COV2.S vaccination and SARS-CoV-2 variants. Measured with immunoSEQ multiplex PCR; TCRdb has only the in-frame clones, and not every one. Here the sample spans roughly 380,000 clones, around 83% being singletons. Treatment denoted: approximately 18 received Ad26.COV2.S at low or high dose, single or two shots; roughly five received placebo; per-sample allocation not given. It was on day 63 after the first vaccine or placebo injection that samples were taken. Material: peripheral blood, obtained in a trial of Ad26.COV2.S vaccine versus placebo. The receptors shown here come from a person between 18 and 59 years old who received the Ad26.COV2.S COVID-19 vaccine or a placebo.

This chain links TRBV19 with TRBJ1-1, with 7 bases fitting TRBD1. CDR1 LNHDA and CDR2 SQIVND come from the germline V gene (reference sequence). Trimming at V came to 5 bases and at J to 1 base, leaving 4 bases not matched to a gene. CDR3 length: 14 amino acids. The DNA of the CDR3 is TGTGCCAGTAGTCCCCGGGACAGGAACACTGAAGCTTTCTTT. Its protein product is CASSPRDRNTEAFF.

The chain uses TRBV5-1 and TRBJ1-1, with D possibly TRBD1 on 5 matching bases. Trimming pared 0 bases from V and 2 bases from J, leaving 11 bases between. This CDR3 comprises 15 residues. Germline CDR1 SGHRS, CDR2 YFSETQ. The CDR3 reads CASSLERGRNTEAFF. CDR3 nucleotides: TGCGCCAGCAGCTTGGAAAGGGGTCGTAACACTGAAGCTTTCTTT.

The V call is TRBV6-5, the J call TRBJ2-2; D not resolved. The germline CDR1 and CDR2 sequences are MNHEY and SVGAGI. With 2 bases removed from V and 3 bases from J, the gap between germline ends came to 4 bases. The length of the CDR3 is 13 residues. CDR3 DNA sequence: TGTGCCAGCAGTTACGTAGACACCGGGGAGCTGTTTTTT. Residues: CASSYVDTGELFF.

The V and J genes are TRBV5-1 and TRBJ2-3; TRBD2 is a possible D gene (5 bases). This CDR3 is built from 15 residues. V lost 4 bases and J 2 bases, leaving 14 bases between the germline ends. Germline V CDR1 and CDR2: SGHRS, YFSETQ. CDR3: CASSVRLSHTDTQYF. CDR3 DNA sequence: TGCGCCAGCAGCGTCAGACTATCTCACACAGATACGCAGTATTTT.